The T cell receptor (beta chain) under discussion was sequenced for a study of CD8+ T cells in alopecia areata. Broader study findings: Expanded CD8+ clones among the top 100, as well as scalp clonality, were significantly decreased by tofacitinib. Scalp lesions, especially in alopecia totalis/universalis, had higher clonality than normal scalp. Just one nonresponder means the tie between baseline CD8+ expansion and response stays uncertain.

cDNA reverse transcribed from extracted RNA served as the sequencing template. Data came from immunoSEQ multiplex PCR; TCRdb stores just in-frame clones and leaves some out. This table has about 76,000 clones, about 71% appearing once. Treatment: oral pan-JAK inhibitor, 5-10 mg twice daily. On this clone: Antigen unknown.

The TCR originated in a human donor with alopecia areata. Sequenced here: CD8+ T cells sorted from blood, sampled at week 24, from a patient treated with tofacitinib.

CDR3 residues: CASTEIQGLDTQYF. The CDR3 DNA is TGTGCCAGCACCGAGATACAGGGTTTAGATACGCAGTATTTT. The chain couples TRBV7-9 to TRBJ2-3; D may be TRBD1 (6 bases). V gave up 7 bases and J gave up 5 bases, with 16 bases separating them. The CDR3 has 14 amino acids. Per the germline V gene, CDR1 is SEHNR and CDR2 is FQNEAQ (reference sequence). The full variable domain, rest sourced from reference TRBV7-9 and TRBJ2-3, is DTGVSQNPRHKITKRGQNVTFRCDPISEHNRLYWYRQTLGQGPEFLTYFQNEAQLEKSRLLSDRFSAERPKGSFSTLEIQRTEQGDSAMYLCASTEIQGLDTQYFGPGTRLTVL.